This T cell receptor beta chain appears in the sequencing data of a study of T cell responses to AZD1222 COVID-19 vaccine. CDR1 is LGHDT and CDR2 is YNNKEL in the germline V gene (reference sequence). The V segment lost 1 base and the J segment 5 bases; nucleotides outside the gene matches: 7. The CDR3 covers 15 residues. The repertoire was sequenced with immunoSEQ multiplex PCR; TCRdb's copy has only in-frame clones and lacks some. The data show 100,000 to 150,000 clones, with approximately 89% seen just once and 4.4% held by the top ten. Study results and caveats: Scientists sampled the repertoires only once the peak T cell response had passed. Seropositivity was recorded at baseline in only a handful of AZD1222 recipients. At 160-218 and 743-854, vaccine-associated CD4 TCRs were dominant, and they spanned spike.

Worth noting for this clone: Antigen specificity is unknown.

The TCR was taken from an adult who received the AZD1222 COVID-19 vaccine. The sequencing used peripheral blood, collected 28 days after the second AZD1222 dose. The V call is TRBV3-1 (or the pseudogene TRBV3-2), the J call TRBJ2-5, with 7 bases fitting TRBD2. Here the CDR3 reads CASSQVAGLGETQYF. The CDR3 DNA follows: TGTGCCAGCAGCCAAGTCGCCGGACTAGGGGAGACCCAGTACTTC.